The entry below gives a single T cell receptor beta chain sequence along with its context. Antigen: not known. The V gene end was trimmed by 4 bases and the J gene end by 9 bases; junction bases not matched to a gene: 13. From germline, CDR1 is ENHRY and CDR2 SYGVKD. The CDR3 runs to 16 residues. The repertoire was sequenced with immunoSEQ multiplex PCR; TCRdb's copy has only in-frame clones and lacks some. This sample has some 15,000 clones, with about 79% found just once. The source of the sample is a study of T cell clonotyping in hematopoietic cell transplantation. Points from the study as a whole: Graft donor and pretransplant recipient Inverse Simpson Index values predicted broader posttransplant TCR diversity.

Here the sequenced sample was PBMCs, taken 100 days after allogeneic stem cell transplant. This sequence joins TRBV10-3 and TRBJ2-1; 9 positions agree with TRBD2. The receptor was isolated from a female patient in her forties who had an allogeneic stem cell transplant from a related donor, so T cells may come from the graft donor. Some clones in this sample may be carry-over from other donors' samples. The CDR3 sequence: CAISGLDSGGPPEQFF. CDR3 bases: TGTGCCATCAGTGGGCTAGATAGCGGGGGCCCGCCTGAGCAGTTCTTC.